This T cell receptor (beta chain) was profiled in a study of post-analysis software for immune sequencing data. General study findings and limits: Relative to controls, patients had 4 or 5 TRBV segments at higher frequency, with TRBV5-6, TRBV5-1 and TRBV20-1 among these.

The CDR3 runs to 15 residues. CDR1 is DFQATT, CDR2 SNEGSKA, per germline (reference sequence). The authors incorporated unique molecular identifiers into the TCR beta cDNA libraries. From the PCR reads, TCRdb called clonotypes with MiXCR, one entry per CDR3 protein. The table has some 370,000 distinct CDR3 sequences, roughly 30% seen once; the top ten hold around 15%. Turning to this clonotype: Its antigen remains unidentified.

The chain recombines TRBV20-1 with TRBJ2-4; 10 positions match TRBD2. The J call may be wrong; the DNA end is better matched by TRBJ2-7. Sequencing input: blood. The TCR was taken from a girl aged 10-17 years with multiple sclerosis. Written as DNA, the CDR3 is TGCAGTGCTGCCACCAGTAGCGGGGGGCCCTACGAGCAGTACTTC. Its translation: CSAATSSGGPYEQYF.